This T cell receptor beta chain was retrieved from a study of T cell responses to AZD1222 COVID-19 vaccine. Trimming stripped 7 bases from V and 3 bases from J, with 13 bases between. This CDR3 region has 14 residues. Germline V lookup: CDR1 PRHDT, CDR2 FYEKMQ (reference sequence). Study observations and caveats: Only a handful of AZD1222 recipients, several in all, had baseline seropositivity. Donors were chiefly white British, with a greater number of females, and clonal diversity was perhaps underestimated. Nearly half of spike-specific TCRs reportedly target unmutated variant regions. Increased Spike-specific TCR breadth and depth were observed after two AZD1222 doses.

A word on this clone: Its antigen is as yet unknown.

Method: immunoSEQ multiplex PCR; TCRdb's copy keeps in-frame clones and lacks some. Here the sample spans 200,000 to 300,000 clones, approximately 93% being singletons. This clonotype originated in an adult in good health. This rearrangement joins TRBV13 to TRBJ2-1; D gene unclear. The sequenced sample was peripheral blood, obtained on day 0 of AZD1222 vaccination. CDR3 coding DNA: TGTGCCAGCACACTACCCGACCTCTACAATGAGCAGTTCTTC. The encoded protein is CASTLPDLYNEQFF.